Presented here are 4 T cell receptor beta chains from one specimen sequenced in a study of T cell repertoires in cytomegalovirus infection. These receptors' antigens are unknown. One entry per CDR3 protein, called by TCRdb with MiXCR from the reads. The sample holds tens of thousands of distinct CDR3 sequences, 20% to 30% seen once. Sequenced here: CD8+ T cells from cultured PBMCs, sampled from culture after CMV antigen stimulation. These receptors all stem from a human donor in good health (CMV status not recorded). Some clones in this sample may be carry-over from other donors' samples.

The chain joins TRBV4-1 to TRBJ2-2, with D uncertain. V was clipped by 0 bases and J by 7 bases, with 6 bases between them. Germline V gene data show CDR1 as MGHRA and CDR2 as YSYEKL. The CDR3 length is 13 residues. The chain's CDR3 is CASSQETYGELFF. CDR3 DNA: TGCGCCAGCAGCCAAGAGACGTACGGGGAGCTGTTTTTT.

The rearrangement joins TRBV28 to TRBJ1-1, with 10 nucleotides matching TRBD1. Germline-derived CDR1 and CDR2 are MDHEN and SYDVKM. The length of the CDR3 is 15 residues. The trim removed 5 bases at V and 6 bases at J, leaving 9 bases unmatched. CDR3 DNA sequence: TGTGCCAGCAGTCCTCGGCGACAGGGGGCTCCTGAAGCTTTCTTT. It translates to CASSPRRQGAPEAFF.

The chain uses TRBV5-1 and TRBJ1-1; D not resolved. V was trimmed by 0 bases and J by 4 bases, leaving 7 bases between them. The germline V gene has CDR1 SGHRS and CDR2 YFSETQ. The CDR3 sequence is 13 residues long. CDR3: CASSLAGVTEAFF. CDR3 in DNA: TGCGCCAGCAGCTTGGCCGGGGTCACTGAAGCTTTCTTT.

Ten or more counts support this clonotype. The rearrangement links TRBV5-6 to TRBJ2-7; TRBD1 aligns across 9 bases. Germline CDR1 and CDR2: SGHDT and YYEEEE. The CDR3 sequence is 15 residues long. Trimming at V came to 6 bases and at J to 1 base, leaving 8 bases not matched to a gene. CDR3 sequence (DNA): TGTGCCAGCACCTTTACAGGGGGCGGTTCCTACGAGCAGTACTTC. It is translated as CASTFTGGGSYEQYF. Drawing the rest from reference TRBV5-6 and TRBJ2-7, the complete variable domain is DAGVTQSPTHLIKTRGQQVTLRCSPKSGHDTVSWYQQALGQGPQFIFQYYEEEERQRGNFPDRFSGHQFPNYSSELNVNALLLGDSALYLCASTFTGGGSYEQYFGPGTRLTVT.